Each of the 13 T cell receptor beta chains below was sequenced from the same sample in a study of blood T cells in healthy people across ages. Combining a sample-barcoded 5' primer with a J-beta primer mix, a second PCR ran for 7 to 11 cycles. TCRdb analysed the 5' RACE reads with MiXCR anew, one entry per CDR3 protein. The sample consists of some 1.5 million distinct CDR3 sequences, under 30% of them appearing once. Source material: blood. Receptors originate from a woman aged 25 to 45 in good health.

The chain has TRBV20-1 and TRBJ2-1, with TRBD2 matching 9 bases. The CDR3 contains 14 residues. Germline V gene data show CDR1 as DFQATT and CDR2 as SNEGSKA (reference sequence). The J segment lost 8 bases and the V segment lost 3 bases, leaving 8 bases of the junction unmatched. CDR3 residues: CSARRPSGTDEQFF. The CDR3, as DNA: TGCAGTGCTAGGCGGCCTAGCGGGACCGATGAGCAGTTCTTC.

This clonotype has a count of ten or more. The V gene is TRBV6-2 or TRBV6-3, the J gene TRBJ2-4, with D unclear. This CDR3 is 16 amino acids long. Germline-derived CDR1 and CDR2 are MNHEY and SVGEGT. V shed 0 bases and J shed 7 bases, with 16 bases lying between them. The CDR3 sequence is CASSYSSRSWRNIQYF. The CDR3 DNA is TGTGCCAGCAGTTACTCGAGCAGGAGTTGGCGGAACATTCAGTACTTC.

Many counts were recorded for this clonotype. The J gene is TRBJ2-4, the V gene TRBV28, with D unresolved. Germline V gene data show CDR1 as MDHEN and CDR2 as SYDVKM. With 4 bases removed from V and 0 bases from J, the gap between germline ends came to 13 bases. The CDR3 is made up of 16 amino acids. CDR3 in amino acids: CASSSGPALAKNIQYF. In DNA form, the CDR3 reads TGTGCCAGCAGTTCCGGCCCCGCCTTAGCCAAAAACATTCAGTACTTC.

The V gene is TRBV5-1, the J gene TRBJ1-1; perhaps TRBD1 as D (5 bases). The germline V and J ends were trimmed by 0 bases and 5 bases, with 11 bases remaining between them. Germline V lookup: CDR1 SGHRS, CDR2 YFSETQ. The CDR3 sequence is 14 residues long. The CDR3 region is CASSLARGRTEAFF. For the CDR3, the DNA is TGCGCCAGCAGCTTGGCCCGGGGACGAACTGAAGCTTTCTTT.

A few counts support this clonotype. The rearrangement joins TRBV5-1 to TRBJ1-2; 8 bases line up with TRBD1. The CDR3 has 14 amino acids. The J segment lost 7 bases and the V segment lost 5 bases, leaving 10 bases of the junction unmatched. Germline V gene data show CDR1 as SGHRS and CDR2 as YFSETQ. The DNA for the CDR3 is TGCGCCAGCAGGATGGAGACAGGGGTATCTGGCTACACCTTC. This sequence encodes CASRMETGVSGYTF.

The chain employs TRBV7-9 and TRBJ2-3; TRBD2 matches 7 bases. Losses at the gene ends were 5 bases for V and 1 base for J; bases not matched to a gene: 9. This CDR3 has 16 amino acids. Germline CDR1 SEHNR, CDR2 FQNEAQ (reference sequence). As DNA, the CDR3 is TGTGCCAGCAGCCACTATTCTAGCGGACGCACAGATACGCAGTATTTT. Translated, it gives CASSHYSSGRTDTQYF. Based on the CDR3 plus reference TRBV7-9 and TRBJ2-3, the full variable domain is DTGVSQNPRHKITKRGQNVTFRCDPISEHNRLYWYRQTLGQGPEFLTYFQNEAQLEKSRLLSDRFSAERPKGSFSTLEIQRTEQGDSAMYLCASSHYSSGRTDTQYFGPGTRLTVL.

This clonotype was seen a handful of times. The chain combines TRBV7-6 with TRBJ1-1; tentatively, D is TRBD1 (5 bases). V lost 2 bases and J lost 6, with 13 bases in between. Germline CDR1 SGHVS, CDR2 FNYEAQ. The CDR3 consists of 14 residues. The CDR3 is CASSLSGDVSEAFF. The CDR3 DNA reads TGTGCCAGCAGCTTAAGCGGGGACGTCTCTGAAGCTTTCTTT.

Ten or more counts support this clonotype. CDR3: CASSGGTGGFYEQYF. CDR3 DNA: TGTGCCAGCAGCGGGGGGACAGGGGGCTTCTACGAGCAGTACTTC. The J gene is TRBJ2-7, the V gene TRBV11-2, with 12 bases fitting TRBD1. The CDR3 runs to 15 residues. V dropped 5 bases and J dropped 3; count of bases not matched to a gene: 5. Looked up from germline, CDR1 is SGHAT and CDR2 is FQNNGV.

The chain uses TRBV18 and TRBJ1-5; D is ambiguous. Germline CDR1 KGHSH, CDR2 LQKENI. The CDR3 loop spans 15 amino acids. V dropped 0 bases and J dropped 6 bases, with 12 bases sitting between them. The CDR3 DNA reads TGTGCCAGCTCACCACCCGGTGGGAGCGGTCAGCCCCAGCATTTT. It yields the protein CASSPPGGSGQPQHF.

This chain uses TRBV3-1 with TRBJ2-1, with a tentative D call TRBD2 (5 bases). Germline V gives CDR1 LGHDT, CDR2 YNNKEL (reference sequence). The CDR3 has 14 residues. The V end was cut by 0 bases, the J end by 12 bases, with 15 bases between. The CDR3 sequence: CASSQERLTAPQFF. The CDR3 DNA sequence: TGTGCCAGCAGCCAAGAACGACTAACGGCGCCGCAGTTCTTC.

With regard to this clonotype: The junction departs from the called germline gene at one end, perhaps through a read error. The rearrangement joins TRBV7-6 to TRBJ2-1; 9 nucleotides align to TRBD2. The CDR3 length is 15 residues. Germline V lookup: CDR1 SGHVS, CDR2 FNYEAQ. The CDR3 bases are TGTGCCGGCAGCTTAGGAGCGGGGGGCGGTGGTGAGCAGTTCTTC. Amino acid sequence: CAGSLGAGGGGEQFF.

This clonotype was counted a few times. The genes are TRBV7-2 and TRBJ2-3; 12 bases fit TRBD2. V trimming: 0 bases; J trimming: 0 bases; junction bases outside the gene matches: 7. The CDR3 spans 19 residues. Germline V gene sequence: CDR1 SGHTA, CDR2 FQGNSA. The CDR3, as DNA: TGTGCCAGCAGCTTAGCCCGGCTAGCGGGAGGGCGTAGCACAGATACGCAGTATTTT. It codes for CASSLARLAGGRSTDTQYF.

J is TRBJ1-1 and V is TRBV5-5; 8 bases align to TRBD1. This CDR3 is built from 16 residues. Trimming cost V 2 bases and J 0 bases; bases outside gene matches: 6. Per the germline V gene, CDR1 is SGHKS and CDR2 is YYEKEE (reference sequence). The CDR3 DNA sequence: TGTGCCAGCAGCTTACAGGGGGGCCTCATGAACACTGAAGCTTTCTTT. It encodes CASSLQGGLMNTEAFF.